Each of the 30 T cell receptor beta chains below was sequenced from the same sample in a study of blood T cell repertoires in COVID-19 (dated by TCRdb to the early 2020s). The library was prepared using the immunoSEQ multiplex PCR assay. Imported from immuneACCESS, the table was reduced by TCRdb to in-frame sequences with V and J called. These copies leave out some clones; in studies compared against another copy, an unresolved V gene accounts for under half, and the cause of the remainder is not known. The sample table contains around 320,000 clones; only one count was recorded for roughly 85% of them. Just over 7% of the sample rests with the top ten. The material sequenced was peripheral blood. These receptors were obtained from a human donor in a cohort sampled during active COVID-19.

The chain is built from TRBV12-3 or TRBV12-4 and TRBJ2-1, with D perhaps matching TRBD2 (5 bases). Trimming took off 6 bases at V and 8 bases at J, with 14 bases between the two ends. The CDR3 sequence is 13 residues long. The CDR3 region has the DNA TGTGCCAGCAGCCACCTACCCGGGGATGAGCAGTTCTTC. This translates into CASSHLPGDEQFF.

The rearrangement joins TRBV21-1 to TRBJ2-2; TRBD1 is the table's D call, not checked against the DNA. TRBV21-1 is given as a pseudogene. This CDR3 region has 20 residues. This CDR3 reads CASSKEESGAQAVNTGELFF. Written as DNA, the CDR3 is TGTGCCAGCAGCAAAGAGGAGAGTGGGGCACAGGCGGTTAACACCGGGGAGCTGTTTTTT.

The chain has TRBV4-1 and TRBJ1-3; 7 positions match TRBD1. V shed 4 bases and J 0 bases; nucleotides not matched to a gene: 9. The CDR3 runs to 17 residues. Germline CDR1 reads MGHRA; CDR2 reads YSYEKL. The CDR3 nucleotides are TGCGCCAGCAGCCCTCAACAGGGGCTCAACTCTGGAAACACCATATATTTT. Its protein is CASSPQQGLNSGNTIYF.

The chain combines TRBV5-6 with TRBJ2-6; 9 bases line up with TRBD1. The CDR3 runs 19 residues. Germline V CDR1 and CDR2: SGHDT, YYEEEE. The junction had 11 bases not matched to a gene; V was cut back by 4 bases and J by 0 bases. The CDR3 bases are TGTGCCAGCAGCGCCTTACACAGGGGGCTTAACTCTGGGGCCAACGTCCTGACTTTC. Its translation is CASSALHRGLNSGANVLTF.

V gene TRBV7-8 combines with J gene TRBJ1-4, with D hard to call. V gave up 2 bases and J gave up 4 bases, with 8 bases separating them. Per the germline V gene, CDR1 is SGHVS and CDR2 is FQNEAQ. The CDR3 runs to 14 residues. CDR3 loop: CASSLRGINEKLFF. CDR3 coding DNA: TGTGCCAGCAGCTTACGGGGTATTAATGAAAAACTGTTTTTT.

The V call is TRBV29-1, the J call TRBJ1-3; possibly TRBD1 for D (5 bases). V gave up 4 bases and J gave up 2 bases, with 9 bases separating them. The CDR3 is made up of 13 amino acids. Germline CDR1 and CDR2: SQVTM and ANQGSEA. The DNA of the CDR3 is TGCAGCGTTGGTCAGGGAACTGGAAACACCATATATTTT. It translates to CSVGQGTGNTIYF. Combining the CDR3 with reference TRBV29-1 and TRBJ1-3 gives the whole variable domain SAVISQKPSRDICQRGTSLTIQCQVDSQVTMMFWYRQQPGQSLTLIATANQGSEATYESGFVIDKFPISRPNLTFSTLTVSNMSPEDSSIYLCSVGQGTGNTIYFGEGSWLTVV.

This chain links TRBV7-8 with TRBJ1-4, with TRBD1 identical over 7 bases. V was pared by 1 base and J by 8 bases, with 7 bases of the junction left unmatched. The CDR3 is 15 residues long. Germline V CDR1 and CDR2: SGHVS, FQNEAQ. The CDR3 DNA is TGTGCCAGCAGCTTAGTTACAGGGGCAAGAGAAAAACTGTTTTTT. This encodes CASSLVTGAREKLFF.

This chain connects TRBV14 to TRBJ2-5; TRBD1 might be the D (5 bases). This CDR3 is built from 14 residues. Germline V lookup: CDR1 SGHDN, CDR2 FVKESK. Trimming pared 0 bases from V and 7 bases from J, leaving 12 bases between. CDR3 in DNA: TGTGCCAGCAGCCAAGAACAGGAATTTGTGACCCAGTACTTC. It codes for CASSQEQEFVTQYF.

This chain links TRBV2 with TRBJ2-7; 11 bases are a match to TRBD2. J gave up 4 bases and V 6 bases, and 5 bases lay outside the gene matches. The CDR3 is 14 residues long. CDR1 and CDR2 from the germline V gene are SNHLY and FYNNEI. The CDR3: CASRRLAGYYEQYF. CDR3 in DNA: TGTGCCAGCAGGCGACTAGCGGGGTATTACGAGCAGTACTTC.

The chain uses TRBV6-5 and TRBJ2-3; possibly TRBD2 for D (5 bases). The V gene's germline CDR1 is MNHEY and CDR2 SVGAGI. V lost 2 bases, J lost 0 bases, and 9 bases lay in between. The CDR3 has 15 residues. In nucleotides, the CDR3 is TGTGCCAGCAGTTACGAGGCGGGTAGCACAGATACGCAGTATTTT. Translating gives CASSYEAGSTDTQYF.

V and J are TRBV7-6 and TRBJ2-3; 12 nucleotides match TRBD2. This CDR3 spans 17 amino acids. CDR1 and CDR2 from the germline V gene are SGHVS and FNYEAQ. J gave up 5 bases and V 9 bases, and 15 bases lay outside the gene matches. The CDR3 DNA is TGTGCCAGTGGGGCCGGACTAGCGGGGCAGCTGGGAGATACGCAGTATTTT. Its translation is CASGAGLAGQLGDTQYF. Full variable domain (remainder filled in from reference TRBV7-6 and TRBJ2-3): GAGVSQSPRYKVTKRGQDVALRCDPISGHVSLYWYRQALGQGPEFLTYFNYEAQQDKSGLPNDRFSAERPEGSISTLTIQRTEQRDSAMYRCASGAGLAGQLGDTQYFGPGTRLTVL.

A single count supports this clone. This chain connects TRBV7-3 to TRBJ2-7; 9 bases are shared with TRBD1. CDR1 is SGHTA and CDR2 is FQGTGA in the germline V gene. Trimming removed 5 bases from V and 3 bases from J; junction bases left unmatched: 8. CDR3 length equals 15 residues. The CDR3 is CASSAQPGQGYEQYF. The CDR3 region has the DNA TGTGCCAGCAGCGCCCAACCGGGACAGGGCTACGAGCAGTACTTC.

The chain employs TRBV5-1 and TRBJ1-1; 11 bases agree with TRBD1. The CDR3 is 15 residues long. V lost 5 bases and J lost 3; bases outside the gene matches: 6. Germline lookup yields CDR1 SGHRS and CDR2 YFSETQ. This chain's CDR3 is CASRTGQGAYTEAFF. CDR3 bases: TGCGCCAGCAGAACCGGACAGGGGGCGTACACTGAAGCTTTCTTT. The whole variable domain, remainder taken from reference TRBV5-1 and TRBJ1-1, is KAGVTQTPRYLIKTRGQQVTLSCSPISGHRSVSWYQQTPGQGLQFLFEYFSETQRNKGNFPGRFSGRQFSNSRSEMNVSTLELGDSALYLCASRTGQGAYTEAFFGQGTRLTVV.

The chain combines TRBV30 with TRBJ1-1, with TRBD1 matching over 8 bases. The CDR3 spans 11 residues. V lost 1 base, J lost 9 bases, and 1 base stayed unmatched. Germline V gene sequence: CDR1 GTSNPN, CDR2 SVGIG (reference sequence). This chain's CDR3 is CAWSAGGKAFF. CDR3 coding DNA: TGTGCCTGGAGTGCAGGGGGCAAAGCTTTCTTT.

The chain recombines TRBV27 with TRBJ1-5, with D possibly matching TRBD1 (6 bases). The CDR3 is 14 residues long. The ends were cut back, 5 bases at V and 3 bases at J, with 11 bases in the middle. Germline V gene sequence: CDR1 MNHEY, CDR2 SMNVEV (reference sequence). The DNA of the CDR3 is TGTGCCAGCAGTGCACAGGGTACCAATCAGCCCCAGCATTTT. Protein sequence: CASSAQGTNQPQHF.

This clone was seen just once. V gene TRBV3-1 (or the pseudogene TRBV3-2) combines with J gene TRBJ1-3, with D unclear. Germline V CDR1 and CDR2: LGHDT, YNNKEL (reference sequence). The CDR3 has 15 residues. Trimming removed 1 base at V and 0 bases at J, with 7 bases between. The CDR3 loop reads CASSQVESSGNTIYF. The CDR3 DNA sequence: TGTGCCAGCAGCCAAGTCGAGAGCTCTGGAAACACCATATATTTT.

The chain has TRBV6-6 and TRBJ1-2; D ambiguous. With 5 bases removed from V and 0 bases from J, the gap between germline ends came to 13 bases. CDR1 MNHNY and CDR2 SVGAGI come from the germline V gene (reference sequence). The CDR3 consists of 15 residues. CDR3 region: CASSPLFATNYGYTF. The CDR3 DNA reads as TGTGCCAGCAGTCCCCTTTTTGCGACTAACTATGGCTACACCTTC.

The V call is TRBV7-2, the J call TRBJ2-7; D gene uncertain. Per the germline V gene, CDR1 is SGHTA and CDR2 is FQGNSA. This CDR3 is built from 14 residues. The V end was cut by 5 bases, the J end by 5 bases, with 16 bases between. The CDR3 loop is CASSALSLRNEQYF. CDR3 coding DNA: TGTGCCAGCAGCGCTCTTAGCCTAAGGAACGAGCAGTACTTC.

This chain connects TRBV19 to TRBJ1-4, with 7 bases identical to TRBD1. This CDR3 spans 15 amino acids. Germline V gene data show CDR1 as LNHDA and CDR2 as SQIVND (reference sequence). V gave up 1 base and J gave up 8 bases; unmatched junction bases: 7. CDR3 in DNA: TGTGCCAGTAGTATAGCTACAGGGGTGCGGGAAAAACTGTTTTTT. Amino acids: CASSIATGVREKLFF.

V is TRBV3-1 (or the pseudogene TRBV3-2) and J is TRBJ2-6; D uncertain. The CDR3 has 14 amino acids. Germline-derived CDR1 and CDR2 are LGHDT and YNNKEL (reference sequence). Deletions cut 9 bases from V and 1 base from J, with 10 bases between. The CDR3 sequence: CASTMLSGANVLTF. CDR3 DNA sequence: TGTGCCAGTACTATGCTGTCTGGGGCCAACGTCCTGACTTTC.

V is TRBV27 and J is TRBJ1-1; D unresolved. Germline V lookup: CDR1 MNHEY, CDR2 SMNVEV (reference sequence). V gave up 0 bases and J gave up 6 bases, with 11 bases separating them. This CDR3 comprises 14 residues. CDR3 bases: TGTGCCAGCAGTTTATCCCTTAGAACCTCTGAAGCTTTCTTT. This gives the protein CASSLSLRTSEAFF.

J is TRBJ1-5 and V is TRBV2; D possibly corresponds to TRBD1 (5 bases). The CDR3 extends over 14 amino acids. Per germline, CDR1 SNHLY and CDR2 FYNNEI. The V end was cut by 3 bases, the J end by 7 bases, with 13 bases between. CDR3 sequence: CASSEGRGRQPQHF. CDR3 nucleotide sequence: TGTGCCAGCAGTGAGGGGAGGGGCCGACAGCCCCAGCATTTT. The variable domain in full, with the rest retrieved from reference TRBV2 and TRBJ1-5, is EPEVTQTPSHQVTQMGQEVILRCVPISNHLYFYWYRQILGQKVEFLVSFYNNEISEKSEIFDDQFSVERPDGSNFTLKIRSTKLEDSAMYFCASSEGRGRQPQHFGDGTRLSIL.

The V gene is TRBV18, the J gene TRBJ1-3; 8 bases are shared with TRBD1. V was clipped by 4 bases and J by 2 bases; unmatched bases: 4. Germline assignment: CDR1 KGHSH and CDR2 LQKENI. The CDR3 is made up of 15 amino acids. As DNA, the CDR3 is TGTGCCAGCTCACGACAGGGGTTACCTGGAAACACCATATATTTT. This translates into CASSRQGLPGNTIYF.

The chain links TRBV6-6 to TRBJ1-5; TRBD1 matches 9 bases. The CDR3 is 15 residues long. The V gene end was trimmed by 5 bases and the J gene end by 4 bases; junction bases not matched to a gene: 6. Germline V gene data show CDR1 as MNHNY and CDR2 as SVGAGI (reference sequence). The DNA of the CDR3 is TGTGCCAGCAGTAGCAGGGGACAGGGAAATCAGCCCCAGCATTTT. Its protein is CASSSRGQGNQPQHF.

This chain joins TRBV27 and TRBJ2-7; a possible D gene is TRBD1 (5 bases). CDR1 MNHEY and CDR2 SMNVEV come from the germline V gene (reference sequence). V shed 5 bases and J shed 3 bases, with 14 bases lying between them. The CDR3 contains 14 residues. CDR3 DNA sequence: TGTGCCAGCAGTGCAGGGTCTCCCTTCTACGAGCAGTACTTC. Its protein is CASSAGSPFYEQYF.

The chain employs TRBV18 and TRBJ1-4; 10 bases line up with TRBD1. The V segment lost 3 bases and the J segment 7 bases; nucleotides outside the gene matches: 2. Germline CDR1 is KGHSH and CDR2 is LQKENI. The CDR3 covers 14 residues. The CDR3 coding sequence is TGTGCCAGCTCACCGGGACAGGGGAGTGAAAAACTGTTTTTT. Its translation: CASSPGQGSEKLFF. Full variable domain (outside the CDR3, taken from reference TRBV18 and TRBJ1-4): NAGVMQNPRHLVRRRGQEARLRCSPMKGHSHVYWYRQLPEEGLKFMVYLQKENIIDESGMPKERFSAEFPKEGPSILRIQQVVRGDSAAYFCASSPGQGSEKLFFGSGTQLSVL.

V gene TRBV19 combines with J gene TRBJ2-3; a weak D match, TRBD2 (6 bases). This CDR3 is built from 15 residues. Germline V gives CDR1 LNHDA, CDR2 SQIVND (reference sequence). V lost 7 bases and J 0 bases, leaving 14 bases between the germline ends. The CDR3 spells CASIAGRTSTDTQYF. The CDR3 DNA reads TGTGCCAGTATCGCGGGGCGAACTAGCACAGATACGCAGTATTTT. The variable domain in full, completed from reference TRBV19 and TRBJ2-3, reads DGGITQSPKYLFRKEGQNVTLSCEQNLNHDAMYWYRQDPGQGLRLIYYSQIVNDFQKGDIAEGYSVSREKKESFPLTVTSAQKNPTAFYLCASIAGRTSTDTQYFGPGTRLTVL.

The chain employs TRBV5-6 and TRBJ2-7; 8 nucleotides align to TRBD2. V shed 4 bases, J shed 4 bases, and the junction held 13 bases outside the gene matches. In germline, CDR1 is SGHDT, CDR2 YYEEEE. The CDR3 totals 16 residues. The CDR3 reads CASSLPTGTRVYEQYF. In DNA form, the CDR3 reads TGTGCCAGCAGCCTCCCCACCGGGACTAGAGTGTACGAGCAGTACTTC.

The V gene is TRBV6-5, the J gene TRBJ1-1; TRBD1 is a possible D gene (6 bases). Germline V lookup: CDR1 MNHEY, CDR2 SVGAGI. CDR3 length equals 15 residues. The V end lost 5 bases, the J end lost 1 base, and 14 bases lay between the germline ends. The CDR3 region is CASSPQTGSNTEAFF. In nucleotides, the CDR3 is TGTGCCAGCAGTCCTCAGACAGGATCGAACACTGAAGCTTTCTTT.

The V call is TRBV7-3, the J call TRBJ2-1; 11 positions agree with TRBD2. CDR1 and CDR2 (germline): SGHTA, FQGTGA. The CDR3 has 15 residues. Trimming took 5 bases from V and 7 from J; bases not matched to a gene: 7. CDR3 sequence reads: CASSVAGGPGNEQFF. The CDR3, as DNA: TGTGCCAGCAGCGTAGCGGGGGGGCCCGGGAATGAGCAGTTCTTC.